The rows below give T cell receptor beta chains drawn from one sample of a study of CD8+ T cells in alopecia areata. Sequenced by immunoSEQ multiplex PCR; TCRdb stores in-frame clones only, minus some. The data hold 200,000 to 250,000 clones, with more than 55% observed a single time. Sequenced material: CD4+ T cells sorted from blood, taken around week 46, from a patient treated with tofacitinib. Source of these receptors: a human donor with alopecia areata. CDR3s include the opening cysteine and the closing phenylalanine or tryptophan. Each record gives: D gene, V gene, clone size, J gene, CDR3 DNA, CDR3 protein. D genes are given only for firm matches. The listing skips clone size in some rows; elsewhere it reads once, few, many or a size class.

d_call: TRBD1; v_call: TRBV5-1; clone_size: NA; j_call: TRBJ2-7; cdr3_nt: TGCGCCAGCAGCGCGACAGGGGACTCCTACGAGCAGTACTTC; cdr3_aa: CASSATGDSYEQYF
d_call: NA; v_call: TRBV29-1; clone_size: few; j_call: TRBJ1-1; cdr3_nt: TGCAGCGTTGTGGGCCGCCGGAACACTGAAGCTTTCTTT; cdr3_aa: CSVVGRRNTEAFF
d_call: NA; v_call: TRBV9; clone_size: NA; j_call: TRBJ1-2; cdr3_nt: TGTGCCAGCAGCGTAGTGCAGGGCACTTATGGCTACACCTTC; cdr3_aa: CASSVVQGTYGYTF
d_call: TRBD1; v_call: TRBV6-1; clone_size: NA; j_call: TRBJ2-4; cdr3_nt: TGTGCCAGCAGTGAATTGGGACAGTGGGGGTACTTC; cdr3_aa: CASSELGQWGYF
d_call: TRBD1; v_call: TRBV30; clone_size: NA; j_call: TRBJ1-1; cdr3_nt: TGTGCCTGGAGTGTTAGTGCGTGGACAGGGGCCACTGAAGCTTTCTTT; cdr3_aa: CAWSVSAWTGATEAFF
d_call: NA; v_call: TRBV7-2; clone_size: NA; j_call: TRBJ1-1; cdr3_nt: TGTGCCAGCAGCTCGAACACTGAAGCTTTCTTT; cdr3_aa: CASSSNTEAFF
d_call: TRBD1; v_call: TRBV27; clone_size: NA; j_call: TRBJ1-1; cdr3_nt: TGTGCCAGCAGTTACAGGGGGAACACTGAAGCTTTCTTT; cdr3_aa: CASSYRGNTEAFF
d_call: NA; v_call: TRBV4-3; clone_size: few; j_call: TRBJ2-1; cdr3_nt: TGCGCCAGCAGGGACGCTTTAAACCTCGGGAATGAGCAGTTCTTC; cdr3_aa: CASRDALNLGNEQFF
d_call: NA; v_call: TRBV2; clone_size: NA; j_call: TRBJ1-3; cdr3_nt: TGTGCCAGCAGTGAGTCAGGGGTCTGGGACACCATATATTTT; cdr3_aa: CASSESGVWDTIYF
d_call: NA; v_call: TRBV6-1; clone_size: NA; j_call: TRBJ1-1; cdr3_nt: TGTGCCAGCAGTGAAGACAGGGACACTGAAGCTTTCTTT; cdr3_aa: CASSEDRDTEAFF
d_call: TRBD2; v_call: TRBV7-2; clone_size: NA; j_call: TRBJ2-7; cdr3_nt: TGTGCCAGCAGCTTAGGGACTAGGACCGACGAGCAGTACTTC; cdr3_aa: CASSLGTRTDEQYF
d_call: TRBD1; v_call: TRBV11-1; clone_size: NA; j_call: TRBJ1-6; cdr3_nt: TGTGCCAGCAGCTCACAGGGGGGACATTCACCCCTCCACTTT; cdr3_aa: CASSSQGGHSPLHF
d_call: NA; v_call: TRBV29-1; clone_size: NA; j_call: TRBJ1-4; cdr3_nt: TGCAGCGTTGAAGAAGGACAGAGACAACTGTTTTTT; cdr3_aa: CSVEEGQRQLFF
d_call: NA; v_call: TRBV4-1; clone_size: NA; j_call: TRBJ2-7; cdr3_nt: TGCGCCAGCAGCCAAGTCGGACCGAGGGAGCAGTACTTC; cdr3_aa: CASSQVGPREQYF
d_call: NA; v_call: TRBV29-1; clone_size: NA; j_call: TRBJ2-2; cdr3_nt: TGCAGCGTTGGTTGGGTAGCTTCCGCCGGGGAGCTGTTTTTT; cdr3_aa: CSVGWVASAGELFF
d_call: NA; v_call: TRBV6-6; clone_size: NA; j_call: TRBJ2-5; cdr3_nt: TGTGCCAGCGGGATGAAGACCCAGTACTTC; cdr3_aa: CASGMKTQYF
d_call: NA; v_call: TRBV7-2; clone_size: NA; j_call: TRBJ2-7; cdr3_nt: TGTGCCAGCAGCTTAGAATTCTTCCGGGTTGGCGAGCAGTACTTC; cdr3_aa: CASSLEFFRVGEQYF
d_call: NA; v_call: TRBV29-1; clone_size: NA; j_call: TRBJ2-3; cdr3_nt: TGCAGCGTTGAAGATCGGAAGGGGACCTTTTCGGATACGCAGTATTTT; cdr3_aa: CSVEDRKGTFSDTQYF
d_call: NA; v_call: TRBV19; clone_size: few; j_call: TRBJ1-1; cdr3_nt: TGTGCCAGTAGTACCCAATATAGGGGGAAGAACACTGAAGCTTTCTTT; cdr3_aa: CASSTQYRGKNTEAFF
d_call: NA; v_call: TRBV30; clone_size: NA; j_call: TRBJ2-7; cdr3_nt: TGTGCCTGGAGTAAGCCGACGCAAAGGGAGCAGTACTTC; cdr3_aa: CAWSKPTQREQYF
d_call: NA; v_call: TRBV25-1; clone_size: NA; j_call: TRBJ2-7; cdr3_nt: TGTGCCAGCACAGGGGCTCACGAGCAGTACTTC; cdr3_aa: CASTGAHEQYF
d_call: NA; v_call: TRBV25-1; clone_size: NA; j_call: TRBJ1-1; cdr3_nt: TGTGCCAGCAGTGCACACAGGAACACTGAAGCTTTCTTT; cdr3_aa: CASSAHRNTEAFF
d_call: TRBD1; v_call: TRBV5-4; clone_size: NA; j_call: TRBJ1-5; cdr3_nt: TGTGCCACCCAGGGACAGTACAATCAGCCCCAGCATTTT; cdr3_aa: CATQGQYNQPQHF
d_call: NA; v_call: TRBV4-3; clone_size: NA; j_call: TRBJ1-2; cdr3_nt: TGCGCCAGCAGCCGAACCCTCCGGGACCAACACTATGGCTACACCTTC; cdr3_aa: CASSRTLRDQHYGYTF
d_call: NA; v_call: TRBV27; clone_size: NA; j_call: TRBJ2-6; cdr3_nt: TGTGCCAGCAGGGGGCTTGGGGCCAACGTCCTGACTTTC; cdr3_aa: CASRGLGANVLTF
d_call: TRBD1; v_call: TRBV30; clone_size: NA; j_call: TRBJ1-1; cdr3_nt: TGTGCCTGGACCCTCCCGACAGGGGTGAACACTGAAGCTTTCTTT; cdr3_aa: CAWTLPTGVNTEAFF
d_call: NA; v_call: TRBV12-5; clone_size: NA; j_call: TRBJ2-5; cdr3_nt: TGTGCTAGTGGTTTGAGGGAGACCCAGTACTTC; cdr3_aa: CASGLRETQYF
d_call: NA; v_call: TRBV5-6; clone_size: NA; j_call: TRBJ2-3; cdr3_nt: TGTGCCAGCAGCTCCATAGGGCTCCAGTTCACAGATACGCAGTATTTT; cdr3_aa: CASSSIGLQFTDTQYF
d_call: NA; v_call: TRBV14; clone_size: NA; j_call: TRBJ1-6; cdr3_nt: TGTGCCAGCAGTCCCAGCTCCTATAATTCACCCCTCCACTTT; cdr3_aa: CASSPSSYNSPLHF
d_call: NA; v_call: TRBV29-1; clone_size: NA; j_call: TRBJ1-2; cdr3_nt: TGCAGCGCCGAGGGGGGTGGCTACACCTTC; cdr3_aa: CSAEGGGYTF
d_call: NA; v_call: TRBV9; clone_size: NA; j_call: TRBJ2-2; cdr3_nt: TGTGCCAGCAGCGTAACAACAGGGCCTCCGTGGGAGCTGTTTTTT; cdr3_aa: CASSVTTGPPWELFF
d_call: NA; v_call: TRBV13; clone_size: NA; j_call: TRBJ2-5; cdr3_nt: TGTGCCAGCAGCTTGAAAGATTTAGGGACCCAGTACTTC; cdr3_aa: CASSLKDLGTQYF
d_call: NA; v_call: TRBV11-2; clone_size: NA; j_call: TRBJ2-7; cdr3_nt: TGTGCCAGCAGCTTAGCCCCTCCTTTGAGGGAGACCTACGAGCAGTACTTC; cdr3_aa: CASSLAPPLRETYEQYF
d_call: NA; v_call: TRBV29-1; clone_size: NA; j_call: TRBJ1-1; cdr3_nt: TGCAGCGTTGCGTCGGCTAAGGACACTGAAGCTTTCTTT; cdr3_aa: CSVASAKDTEAFF
d_call: TRBD2; v_call: TRBV5-6; clone_size: NA; j_call: TRBJ2-5; cdr3_nt: TGTGCCAGCAGCTTGTTCGCGGGGGAGGGTGAGACCCAGTACTTC; cdr3_aa: CASSLFAGEGETQYF
d_call: TRBD1; v_call: TRBV9; clone_size: NA; j_call: TRBJ1-2; cdr3_nt: TGTGCCAGCAGCGCCCCTCCGGGACAGGGTAGGGGTAACTATGGCTACACCTTC; cdr3_aa: CASSAPPGQGRGNYGYTF
d_call: TRBD2; v_call: TRBV11-2; clone_size: NA; j_call: TRBJ2-3; cdr3_nt: TGTGCCAGCAGCTTCGGGACTAGGGGCACAGATACGCAGTATTTT; cdr3_aa: CASSFGTRGTDTQYF
d_call: NA; v_call: TRBV23-1; clone_size: few; j_call: TRBJ1-2; cdr3_nt: TGCGCCAGCAGTCATACTTACAAAGGCTACACCTTC; cdr3_aa: CASSHTYKGYTF
d_call: NA; v_call: TRBV6-1; clone_size: NA; j_call: TRBJ2-3; cdr3_nt: TGTGCCAGCAGTGAAATAGGAGGACAGCTTAATTTT; cdr3_aa: CASSEIGGQLNF
d_call: NA; v_call: TRBV5-1; clone_size: once; j_call: TRBJ2-3; cdr3_nt: TGCGCCAGCAGCTTGGTAAGGGGCCGATCCACAGATACGCAGTATTTT; cdr3_aa: CASSLVRGRSTDTQYF
d_call: TRBD1; v_call: TRBV2; clone_size: NA; j_call: TRBJ1-5; cdr3_nt: TGTGCCAGCAGGGCACAGACAGGGGGGAGCAATCAGCCCCAGCATTTT; cdr3_aa: CASRAQTGGSNQPQHF
d_call: TRBD2; v_call: TRBV9; clone_size: NA; j_call: TRBJ2-3; cdr3_nt: TGTGCCAGCAGCGAATTAGGACTAGCGGGGGGGCTTGATACGCAGTATTTT; cdr3_aa: CASSELGLAGGLDTQYF
d_call: NA; v_call: TRBV5-1; clone_size: NA; j_call: TRBJ2-5; cdr3_nt: TGCGCCAGCAGCTTGGGTTTGAGAGAAGAGACCCAGTACTTC; cdr3_aa: CASSLGLREETQYF
d_call: NA; v_call: TRBV5-1; clone_size: NA; j_call: TRBJ2-5; cdr3_nt: TGCGCCAGCAGCTCAGGGATTTACGAGACCCAGTACTTC; cdr3_aa: CASSSGIYETQYF
d_call: NA; v_call: TRBV29-1; clone_size: few; j_call: TRBJ2-2; cdr3_nt: TGCAGCGTTTTGGGCCGGGGAAACACCGGGGAGCTGTTTTTT; cdr3_aa: CSVLGRGNTGELFF
d_call: TRBD1; v_call: TRBV29-1; clone_size: NA; j_call: TRBJ1-1; cdr3_nt: TGCAGCGTCTTTACAGGGGGGAGGACTGAAGCTTTCTTT; cdr3_aa: CSVFTGGRTEAFF
d_call: NA; v_call: TRBV30; clone_size: few; j_call: TRBJ1-5; cdr3_nt: TGTGCCTGGAAGGCAGGGACTGGCAATCAGCCCCAGCATTTT; cdr3_aa: CAWKAGTGNQPQHF
d_call: NA; v_call: TRBV29-1; clone_size: once; j_call: TRBJ2-7; cdr3_nt: TGCAGCGCCAACCTCCCGGGGGTTACCTACGAGCAGTACTTC; cdr3_aa: CSANLPGVTYEQYF
d_call: NA; v_call: TRBV30; clone_size: few; j_call: TRBJ1-1; cdr3_nt: TGTGCCTGGAGCAAGTGGGGGACGAACACTGAAGCTTTCTTT; cdr3_aa: CAWSKWGTNTEAFF
d_call: NA; v_call: TRBV29-1; clone_size: NA; j_call: TRBJ2-1; cdr3_nt: TGCACCGCACGGAGTACCTCCTACAATGAGCAGTTCTTC; cdr3_aa: CTARSTSYNEQFF
d_call: NA; v_call: TRBV19; clone_size: NA; j_call: TRBJ2-3; cdr3_nt: TGTGCCAGTCAGGTGCGACCCGCAGATACGCAGTATTTT; cdr3_aa: CASQVRPADTQYF
d_call: TRBD1; v_call: TRBV4-3; clone_size: NA; j_call: TRBJ1-1; cdr3_nt: TGCGCCAGCAGCCAAGATTTCGGGACAGTGAACACTGAAGCTTTCTTT; cdr3_aa: CASSQDFGTVNTEAFF
d_call: TRBD2; v_call: TRBV7-2; clone_size: NA; j_call: TRBJ2-2; cdr3_nt: TGTGCCAGCAGCTTCAGCGGGGGGGTCACCGGGGAGCTGTTTTTT; cdr3_aa: CASSFSGGVTGELFF
d_call: NA; v_call: TRBV11-1; clone_size: NA; j_call: TRBJ2-7; cdr3_nt: TGTGCCAGCAGCGGAAGACCATCCTACGAGCAGTACTTC; cdr3_aa: CASSGRPSYEQYF
d_call: TRBD1; v_call: TRBV30; clone_size: once; j_call: TRBJ1-6; cdr3_nt: TGTGCCTGGAGTGTTACAGGGGCGGGTTCACCCCTCCACTTT; cdr3_aa: CAWSVTGAGSPLHF
d_call: NA; v_call: TRBV13; clone_size: NA; j_call: TRBJ2-1; cdr3_nt: TGTGCCAGCAGCTTAGAGTACCAGGGTCAGCAGTTCTTC; cdr3_aa: CASSLEYQGQQFF